The entry that follows covers one T cell receptor beta chain sequence. Antigen specificity is unknown. Generated by immunoSEQ multiplex PCR, the TCRdb table keeps only in-frame clones and is missing some. The top ten hold 5.5% to 8% of the sample, which has 130,000 or so clones, approximately 94% seen once. Germline assignment: CDR1 MNHEY and CDR2 SVGEGT. The CDR3 consists of 16 residues. The V gene lost 0 bases and the J gene lost 4 bases, with 12 bases spanning the gap. These data are taken from a study of T cell responses to AZD1222 COVID-19 vaccine. Study-wide points: It should be noted that donors were predominantly white British and more often female, and clonal diversity was possibly underestimated. Spike regions recognized by vaccine-associated CD4 TCRs spanned the protein, led by 160-218 and 743-854. All repertoire sampling was performed exclusively after the peak T cell response.

V is TRBV6-2 or TRBV6-3 and J is TRBJ2-2, with D unclear. The sequenced sample was peripheral blood, obtained on day 0 of AZD1222 vaccination. The receptor was isolated from an adult in good health. In DNA form, the CDR3 reads TGTGCCAGCAGTTACTCCCGTGTTTCTGGCACCGGGGAGCTGTTTTTT. Protein sequence: CASSYSRVSGTGELFF.